The entry below describes one T cell receptor (beta chain). This sample stems from a study of blood T cell repertoires in COVID-19. The protocol was immunoSEQ multiplex PCR, while the TCRdb copy is restricted to in-frame clones and leaves out a portion. The sample contains a few hundred thousand clones, roughly 85% of which appear only once. Trimming took 4 bases from V and 6 from J; bases not matched to a gene: 5. CDR1 SGHRS and CDR2 YFSETQ come from the germline V gene. This CDR3 has 15 residues. The chain links TRBV5-1 to TRBJ1-6; TRBD1 agrees at 9 bases. The specimen was peripheral blood. The origin of this receptor is a woman between 65 and 79 years old with acute or convalescent COVID-19. The CDR3 DNA is TGCGCCAGCAGCGTGGACAGGGGTGCTAATTCACCCCTCCACTTT. The encoded protein is CASSVDRGANSPLHF.